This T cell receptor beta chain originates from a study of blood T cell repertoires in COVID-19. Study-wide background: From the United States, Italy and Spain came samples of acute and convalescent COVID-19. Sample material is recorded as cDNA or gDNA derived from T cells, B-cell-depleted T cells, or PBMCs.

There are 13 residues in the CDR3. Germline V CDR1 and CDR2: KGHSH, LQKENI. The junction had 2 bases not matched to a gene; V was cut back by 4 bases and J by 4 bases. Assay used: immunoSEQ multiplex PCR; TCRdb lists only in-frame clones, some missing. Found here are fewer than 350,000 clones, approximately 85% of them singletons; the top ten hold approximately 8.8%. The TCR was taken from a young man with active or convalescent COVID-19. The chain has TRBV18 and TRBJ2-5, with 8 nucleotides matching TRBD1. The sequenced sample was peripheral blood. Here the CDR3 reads CASSRDRGETQYF. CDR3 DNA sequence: TGTGCCAGCTCACGCGACAGGGGAGAGACCCAGTACTTC.